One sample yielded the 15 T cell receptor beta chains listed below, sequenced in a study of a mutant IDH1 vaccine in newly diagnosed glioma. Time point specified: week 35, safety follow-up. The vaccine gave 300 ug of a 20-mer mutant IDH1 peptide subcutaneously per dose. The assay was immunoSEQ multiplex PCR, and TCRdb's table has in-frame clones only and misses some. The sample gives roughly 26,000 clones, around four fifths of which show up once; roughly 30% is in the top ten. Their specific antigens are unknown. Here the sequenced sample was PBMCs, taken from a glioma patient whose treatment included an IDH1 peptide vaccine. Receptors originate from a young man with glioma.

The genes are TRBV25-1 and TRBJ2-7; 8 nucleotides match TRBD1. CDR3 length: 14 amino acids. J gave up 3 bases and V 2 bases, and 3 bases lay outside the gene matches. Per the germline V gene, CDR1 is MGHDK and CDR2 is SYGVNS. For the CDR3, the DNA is TGTGCCAGCAGTGAACAGGGGGCGGGCTACGAGCAGTACTTC. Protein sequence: CASSEQGAGYEQYF.

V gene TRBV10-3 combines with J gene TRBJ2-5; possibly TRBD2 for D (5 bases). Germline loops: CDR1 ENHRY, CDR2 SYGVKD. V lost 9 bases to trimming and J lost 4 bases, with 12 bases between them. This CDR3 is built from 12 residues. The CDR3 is CAIAEGRETQYF. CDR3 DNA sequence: TGTGCCATAGCTGAGGGCCGAGAGACCCAGTACTTC.

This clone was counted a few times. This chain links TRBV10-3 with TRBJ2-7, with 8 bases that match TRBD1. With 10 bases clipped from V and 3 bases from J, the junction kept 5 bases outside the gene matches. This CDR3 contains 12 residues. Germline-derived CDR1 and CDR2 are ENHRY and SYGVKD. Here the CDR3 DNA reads TGTGCCAGCACCGGGACAGGCTACGAGCAGTACTTC. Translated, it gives CASTGTGYEQYF.

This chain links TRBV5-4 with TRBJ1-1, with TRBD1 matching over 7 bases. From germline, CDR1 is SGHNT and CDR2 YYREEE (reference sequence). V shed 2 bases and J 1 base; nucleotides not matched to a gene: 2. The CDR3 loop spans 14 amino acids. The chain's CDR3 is CASSFDRANTEAFF. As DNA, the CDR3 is TGTGCCAGCAGCTTTGACAGGGCGAACACTGAAGCTTTCTTT.

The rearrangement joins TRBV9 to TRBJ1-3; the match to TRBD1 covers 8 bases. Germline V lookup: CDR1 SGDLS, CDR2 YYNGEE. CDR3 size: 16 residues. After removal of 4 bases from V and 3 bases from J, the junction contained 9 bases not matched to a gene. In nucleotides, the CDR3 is TGTGCCAGCAGCACCACAGGGGGGGTTGGTGGAAACACCATATATTTT. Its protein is CASSTTGGVGGNTIYF. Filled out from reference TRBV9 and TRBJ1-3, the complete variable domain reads DSGVTQTPKHLITATGQRVTLRCSPRSGDLSVYWYQQSLDQGLQFLIQYYNGEERAKGNILERFSAQQFPDLHSELNLSSLELGDSALYFCASSTTGGVGGNTIYFGEGSWLTVV.

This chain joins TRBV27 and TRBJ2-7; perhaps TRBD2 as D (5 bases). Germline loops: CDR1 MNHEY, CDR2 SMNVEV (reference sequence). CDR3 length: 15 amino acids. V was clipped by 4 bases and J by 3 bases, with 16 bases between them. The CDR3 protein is CASSYLGRLHYEQYF. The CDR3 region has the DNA TGTGCCAGCAGTTATTTGGGGAGATTACACTACGAGCAGTACTTC.

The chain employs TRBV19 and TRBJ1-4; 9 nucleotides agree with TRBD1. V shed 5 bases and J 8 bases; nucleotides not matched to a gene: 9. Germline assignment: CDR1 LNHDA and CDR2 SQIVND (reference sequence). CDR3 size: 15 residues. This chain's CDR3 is CASSSTGTGKEKLFF. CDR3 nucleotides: TGTGCCAGTAGTTCCACCGGGACAGGGAAAGAAAAACTGTTTTTT.

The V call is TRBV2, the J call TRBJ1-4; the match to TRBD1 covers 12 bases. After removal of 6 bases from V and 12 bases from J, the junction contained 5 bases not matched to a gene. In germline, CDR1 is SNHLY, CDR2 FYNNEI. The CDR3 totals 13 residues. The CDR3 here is CASRGTGGAELFF. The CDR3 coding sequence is TGTGCCAGCAGGGGGACAGGGGGCGCAGAACTGTTTTTT.

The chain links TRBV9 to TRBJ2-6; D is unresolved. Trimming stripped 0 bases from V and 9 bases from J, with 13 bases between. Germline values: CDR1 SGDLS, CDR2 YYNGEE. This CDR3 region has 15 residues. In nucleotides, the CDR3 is TGTGCCAGCAGCGTAGGGCCAGGACCCGGCAACGTCCTGACTTTC. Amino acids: CASSVGPGPGNVLTF.

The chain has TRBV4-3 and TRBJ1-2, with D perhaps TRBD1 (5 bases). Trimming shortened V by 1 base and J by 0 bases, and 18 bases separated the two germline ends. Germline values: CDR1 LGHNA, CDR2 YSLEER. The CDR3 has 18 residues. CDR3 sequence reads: CASSQGGAGGSTNYGYTF. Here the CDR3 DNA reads TGCGCCAGCAGCCAAGGAGGGGCAGGCGGGAGCACTAACTATGGCTACACCTTC.

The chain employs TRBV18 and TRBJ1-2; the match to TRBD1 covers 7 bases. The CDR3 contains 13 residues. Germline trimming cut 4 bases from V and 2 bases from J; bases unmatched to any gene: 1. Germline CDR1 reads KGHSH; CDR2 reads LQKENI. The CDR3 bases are TGTGCCAGCTCACGGGACAGAAACTATGGCTACACCTTC. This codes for CASSRDRNYGYTF.

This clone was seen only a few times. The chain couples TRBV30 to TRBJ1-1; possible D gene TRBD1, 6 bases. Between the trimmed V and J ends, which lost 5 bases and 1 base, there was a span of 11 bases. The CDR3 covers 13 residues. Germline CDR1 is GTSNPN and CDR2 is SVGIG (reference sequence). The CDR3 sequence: CAWVPRGNTEAFF. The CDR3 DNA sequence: TGTGCCTGGGTGCCCAGGGGGAACACTGAAGCTTTCTTT.

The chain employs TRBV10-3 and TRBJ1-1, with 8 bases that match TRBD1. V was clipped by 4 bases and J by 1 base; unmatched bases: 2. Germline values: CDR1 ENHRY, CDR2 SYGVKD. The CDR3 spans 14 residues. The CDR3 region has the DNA TGTGCCATCAGTGTTGACAGGGGGAACACTGAAGCTTTCTTT. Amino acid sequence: CAISVDRGNTEAFF.

CDR3 region: CASSSLGRQTGELFF. The DNA for the CDR3 is TGTGCCAGCAGCTCTCTGGGTCGACAAACCGGGGAGCTGTTTTTT. The chain employs TRBV13 and TRBJ2-2; D ambiguous. Trimming cost V 4 bases and J 5 bases, with 14 bases left between them. CDR3 length equals 15 residues. Germline V gives CDR1 PRHDT, CDR2 FYEKMQ (reference sequence).

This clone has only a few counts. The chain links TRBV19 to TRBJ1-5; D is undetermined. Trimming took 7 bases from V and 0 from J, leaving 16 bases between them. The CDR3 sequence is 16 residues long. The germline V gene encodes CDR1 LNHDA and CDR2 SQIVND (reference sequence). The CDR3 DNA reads TGTGCCAGTAATCAAGACGGTGACTATAGCAATCAGCCCCAGCATTTT. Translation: CASNQDGDYSNQPQHF.